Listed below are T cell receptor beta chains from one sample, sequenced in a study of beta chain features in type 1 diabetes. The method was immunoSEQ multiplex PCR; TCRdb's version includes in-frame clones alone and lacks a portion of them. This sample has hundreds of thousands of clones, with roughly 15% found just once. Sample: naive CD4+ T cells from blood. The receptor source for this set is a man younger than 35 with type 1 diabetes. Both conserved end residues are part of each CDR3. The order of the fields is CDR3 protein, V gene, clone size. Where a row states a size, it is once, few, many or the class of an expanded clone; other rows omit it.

CDR3 protein: CASSPNRGNTGELFF
V gene: TRBV18
clone size: few

CDR3 protein: CSANTNYGYTF
V gene: TRBV20-1
clone size: NA

CDR3 protein: CASSPRTGELFF
V gene: TRBV18
clone size: few

CDR3 protein: CASSYGQNTGANVLTF
V gene: TRBV6-6
clone size: NA

CDR3 protein: CAWSGIRQGALQETQYF
V gene: TRBV30
clone size: few

CDR3 protein: CASSSDFRDNEQFF
V gene: TRBV11-2
clone size: few

CDR3 protein: CASSLAGTGGTDTQYF
V gene: TRBV5-4
clone size: NA

CDR3 protein: CASNGGSEKLFF
V gene: TRBV6-6
clone size: NA

CDR3 protein: CAWSPIWGRATRVGQFF
V gene: TRBV30
clone size: NA

CDR3 protein: CASSPRQGGGYTF
V gene: TRBV7-2
clone size: NA

CDR3 protein: CASSDQGSNTEAFF
V gene: TRBV2
clone size: few

CDR3 protein: CASSIGTGWGNEQFF
V gene: TRBV5-1
clone size: few

CDR3 protein: CASSSQGRGETQYF
V gene: TRBV5-1
clone size: NA